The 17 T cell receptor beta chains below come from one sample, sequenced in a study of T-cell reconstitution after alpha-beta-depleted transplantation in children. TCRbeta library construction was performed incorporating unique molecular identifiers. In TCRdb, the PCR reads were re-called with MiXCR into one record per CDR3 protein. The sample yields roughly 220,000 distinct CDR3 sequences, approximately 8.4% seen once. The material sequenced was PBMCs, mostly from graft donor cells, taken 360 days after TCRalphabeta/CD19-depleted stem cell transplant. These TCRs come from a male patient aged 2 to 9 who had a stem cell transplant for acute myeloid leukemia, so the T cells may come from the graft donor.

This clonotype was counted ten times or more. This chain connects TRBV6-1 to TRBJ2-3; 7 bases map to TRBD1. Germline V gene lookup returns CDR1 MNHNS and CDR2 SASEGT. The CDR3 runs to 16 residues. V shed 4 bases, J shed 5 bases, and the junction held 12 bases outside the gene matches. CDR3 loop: CASSGTGAWGLDTQYF. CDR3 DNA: TGTGCCAGCAGTGGAACAGGGGCCTGGGGGTTAGATACGCAGTATTTT.

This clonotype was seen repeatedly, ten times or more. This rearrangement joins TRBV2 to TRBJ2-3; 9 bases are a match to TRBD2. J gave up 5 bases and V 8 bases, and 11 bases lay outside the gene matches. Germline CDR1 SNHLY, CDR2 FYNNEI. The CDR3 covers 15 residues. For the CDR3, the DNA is TGTGCCAGCTCCGGAAGCGGGGGGCCGGGAGATACGCAGTATTTT. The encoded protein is CASSGSGGPGDTQYF.

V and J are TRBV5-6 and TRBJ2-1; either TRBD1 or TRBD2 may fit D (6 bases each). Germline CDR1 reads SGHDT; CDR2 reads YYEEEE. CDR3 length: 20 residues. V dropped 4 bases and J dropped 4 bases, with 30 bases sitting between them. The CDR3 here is CASSARHRGIPGHGYNEQFF. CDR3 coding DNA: TGTGCCAGCAGCGCACGCCATCGGGGGATACCGGGACACGGATACAATGAGCAGTTCTTC.

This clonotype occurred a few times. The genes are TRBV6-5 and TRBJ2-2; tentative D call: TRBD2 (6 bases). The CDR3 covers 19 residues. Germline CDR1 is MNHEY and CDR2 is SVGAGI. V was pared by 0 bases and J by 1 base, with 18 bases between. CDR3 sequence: CASSYSRGRWDWNTGELFF. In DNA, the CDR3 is TGTGCCAGCAGTTACTCGAGAGGTCGGTGGGACTGGAACACCGGGGAGCTGTTTTTT.

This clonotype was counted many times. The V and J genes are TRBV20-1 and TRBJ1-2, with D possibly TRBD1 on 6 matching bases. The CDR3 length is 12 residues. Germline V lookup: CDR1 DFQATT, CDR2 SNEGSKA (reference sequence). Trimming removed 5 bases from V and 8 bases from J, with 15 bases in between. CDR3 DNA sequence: TGCAGTGCTTCACAGGGCCAGGAAGGCTACACCTTC. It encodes CSASQGQEGYTF.

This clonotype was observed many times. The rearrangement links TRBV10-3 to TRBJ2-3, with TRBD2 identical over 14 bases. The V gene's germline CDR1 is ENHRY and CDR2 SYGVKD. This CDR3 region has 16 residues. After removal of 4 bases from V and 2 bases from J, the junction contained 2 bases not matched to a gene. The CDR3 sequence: CAISGTSGGTTDTQYF. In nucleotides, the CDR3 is TGTGCCATCAGTGGGACTAGCGGGGGGACCACAGATACGCAGTATTTT.

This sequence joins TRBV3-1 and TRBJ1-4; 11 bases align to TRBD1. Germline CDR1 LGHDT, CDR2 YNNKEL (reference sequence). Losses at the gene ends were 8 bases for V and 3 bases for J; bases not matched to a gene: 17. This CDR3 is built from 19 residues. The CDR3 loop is CASCFPRTGGYVANEKLFF. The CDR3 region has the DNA TGTGCCAGCTGTTTTCCGAGGACAGGGGGCTATGTGGCTAATGAAAAACTGTTTTTT. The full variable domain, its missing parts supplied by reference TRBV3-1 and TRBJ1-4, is DTAVSQTPKYLVTQMGNDKSIKCEQNLGHDTMYWYKQDSKKFLKIMFSYNNKELIINETVPNRFSPKSPDKAHLNLHINSLELGDSAVYFCASCFPRTGGYVANEKLFFGSGTQLSVL.

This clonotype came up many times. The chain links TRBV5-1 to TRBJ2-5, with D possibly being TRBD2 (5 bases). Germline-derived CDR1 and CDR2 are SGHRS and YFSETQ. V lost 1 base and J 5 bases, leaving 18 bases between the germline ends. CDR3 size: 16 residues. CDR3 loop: CASSLTASRTWETQYF. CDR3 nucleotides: TGCGCCAGCAGCTTGACGGCTAGCCGAACGTGGGAGACCCAGTACTTC.

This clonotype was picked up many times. The CDR3 loop is CSVEGPSNYGYTF. The CDR3 region has the DNA TGCAGCGTTGAGGGACCCTCTAACTATGGCTACACCTTC. The chain carries TRBV29-1 and TRBJ1-2; possibly TRBD1 for D (5 bases). Germline V CDR1 and CDR2: SQVTM, ANQGSEA. The CDR3 is made up of 13 amino acids. The V and J ends lost 3 bases and 0 bases respectively, with 8 bases between them.

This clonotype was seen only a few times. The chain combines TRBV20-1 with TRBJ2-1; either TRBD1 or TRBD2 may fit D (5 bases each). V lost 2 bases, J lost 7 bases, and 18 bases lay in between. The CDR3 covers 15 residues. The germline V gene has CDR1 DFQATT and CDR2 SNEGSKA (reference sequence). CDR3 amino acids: CSARSVGGRVNEQFF. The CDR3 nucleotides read TGCAGTGCTAGAAGCGTTGGGGGTCGGGTTAATGAGCAGTTCTTC.

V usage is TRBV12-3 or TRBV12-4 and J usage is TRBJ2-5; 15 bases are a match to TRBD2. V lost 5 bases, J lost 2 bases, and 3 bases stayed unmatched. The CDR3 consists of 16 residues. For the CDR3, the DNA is TGTGCCAGCAGTCCAGGGACTAGCGGGGGGCAAGAGACCCAGTACTTC. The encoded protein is CASSPGTSGGQETQYF.

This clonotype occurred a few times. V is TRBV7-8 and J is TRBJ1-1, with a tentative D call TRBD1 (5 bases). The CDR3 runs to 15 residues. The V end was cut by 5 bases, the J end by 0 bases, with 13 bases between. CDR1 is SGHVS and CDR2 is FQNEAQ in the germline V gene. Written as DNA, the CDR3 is TGTGCCAGCAGCCACCTCAGGGCGCTGAACACTGAAGCTTTCTTT. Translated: CASSHLRALNTEAFF.

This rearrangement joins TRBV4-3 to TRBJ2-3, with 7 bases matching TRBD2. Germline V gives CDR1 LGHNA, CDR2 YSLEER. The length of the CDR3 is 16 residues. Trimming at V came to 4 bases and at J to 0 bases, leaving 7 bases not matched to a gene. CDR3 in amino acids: CASSRRPAGSTDTQYF. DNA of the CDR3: TGCGCCAGCAGCCGGCGCCCAGCGGGAAGCACAGATACGCAGTATTTT.

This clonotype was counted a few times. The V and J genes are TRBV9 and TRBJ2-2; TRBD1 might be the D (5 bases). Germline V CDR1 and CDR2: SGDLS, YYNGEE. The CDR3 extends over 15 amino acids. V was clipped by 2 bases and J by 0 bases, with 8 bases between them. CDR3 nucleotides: TGTGCCAGCAGCGTCGACAGTCCGAACACCGGGGAGCTGTTTTTT. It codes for CASSVDSPNTGELFF.

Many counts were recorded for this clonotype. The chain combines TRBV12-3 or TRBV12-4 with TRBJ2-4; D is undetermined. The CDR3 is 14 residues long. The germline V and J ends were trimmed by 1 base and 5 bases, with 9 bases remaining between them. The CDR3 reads CASSLGTEQNIQYF. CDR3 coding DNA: TGTGCCAGCAGTTTAGGGACGGAACAAAACATTCAGTACTTC.

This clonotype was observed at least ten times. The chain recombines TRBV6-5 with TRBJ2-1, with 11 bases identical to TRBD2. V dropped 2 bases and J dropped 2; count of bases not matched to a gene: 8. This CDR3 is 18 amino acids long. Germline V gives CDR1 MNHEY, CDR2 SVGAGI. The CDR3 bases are TGTGCCAGCAGTTACGAACCGGGTAGCGGGAGGGCCTACAATGAGCAGTTCTTC. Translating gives CASSYEPGSGRAYNEQFF.

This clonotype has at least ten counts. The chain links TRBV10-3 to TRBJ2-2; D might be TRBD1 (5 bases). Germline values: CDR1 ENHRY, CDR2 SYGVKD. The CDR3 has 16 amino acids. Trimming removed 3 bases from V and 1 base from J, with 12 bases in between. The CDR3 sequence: CAISENRILNTGELFF. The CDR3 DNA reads TGTGCCATCAGTGAAAACAGGATACTGAACACCGGGGAGCTGTTTTTT.